The 31 T cell receptor beta chains reported below all come from one sample, sequenced in a study of blood T cell repertoires in COVID-19. This table comes from immunoSEQ multiplex PCR, and its TCRdb copy is limited to in-frame clones, with some not included. The sample carries roughly 71,000 clones, approximately 91% recorded once. Sequences were obtained from peripheral blood. The receptors stem from a man in his fifties with acute or convalescent COVID-19.

The genes are TRBV11-3 and TRBJ1-1, with D maybe TRBD1 (6 bases). Between the trimmed V and J ends, which lost 0 bases and 5 bases, there was a span of 7 bases. The CDR3 has 13 amino acids. Germline V gene data show CDR1 as SGHNT and CDR2 as YENEEA. This CDR3 is CASSLDQGTEAFF. CDR3 DNA: TGTGCCAGCAGCTTAGATCAGGGGACTGAAGCTTTCTTT.

This sequence joins TRBV6-5 and TRBJ1-1; the D gene is possibly TRBD1 (5 bases). CDR3 size: 15 residues. CDR1 and CDR2 from the germline V gene are MNHEY and SVGAGI. Deletions cut 7 bases from V and 1 base from J, with 16 bases between. The CDR3 bases are TGTGCCAGCATCCGAGCAGGGCCCGCGAACACTGAAGCTTTCTTT. As protein: CASIRAGPANTEAFF.

This clone was detected only once. V and J are TRBV7-2 and TRBJ1-6, with 9 positions matching TRBD1. Looked up from germline, CDR1 is SGHTA and CDR2 is FQGNSA. After removal of 4 bases from V and 9 bases from J, the junction contained 7 bases not matched to a gene. This CDR3 contains 15 residues. CDR3: CASSSGQGDTSPLHF. Written as DNA, the CDR3 is TGTGCCAGCAGCTCGGGACAGGGTGATACTTCACCCCTCCACTTT. Full variable domain (remainder filled in from reference TRBV7-2 and TRBJ1-6): GAGVSQSPSNKVTEKGKDVELRCDPISGHTALYWYRQSLGQGLEFLIYFQGNSAPDKSGLPSDRFSAERTGGSVSTLTIQRTQQEDSAVYLCASSSGQGDTSPLHFGNGTRLTVT.

The gene calls are TRBV7-9 and TRBJ2-7; tentative D call: TRBD1 (5 bases). Trimming cost V 5 bases and J 6 bases, with 14 bases left between them. The CDR3 runs to 13 residues. The germline V gene has CDR1 SEHNR and CDR2 FQNEAQ (reference sequence). The CDR3 DNA follows: TGTGCCAGCAGCCGTTCCCCCAGGGCCGAGCAGTACTTC. Its translation is CASSRSPRAEQYF.

The chain links TRBV5-1 to TRBJ1-3; 9 bases align to TRBD1. CDR3 size: 18 residues. Trimming at V came to 1 base and at J to 0 bases, leaving 8 bases not matched to a gene. Germline V gene lookup returns CDR1 SGHRS and CDR2 YFSETQ. CDR3: CASSLNNGQGSSGNTIYF. DNA for the CDR3: TGCGCCAGCAGCTTGAATAACGGACAGGGGAGCTCTGGAAACACCATATATTTT.

CDR3 nucleotide sequence: TGTGCCAGCAGCCAAGATGGTGCCGGCTATGGCTACACCTTC. Its protein product is CASSQDGAGYGYTF. The gene calls are TRBV14 and TRBJ1-2, with unresolved D. CDR1 is SGHDN, CDR2 FVKESK, per germline. The ends were cut back, 0 bases at V and 4 bases at J, with 9 bases in the middle. This CDR3 has 14 amino acids. Supplemented by reference TRBV14 and TRBJ1-2, the full variable domain reads EAGVTQFPSHSVIEKGQTVTLRCDPISGHDNLYWYRRVMGKEIKFLLHFVKESKQDESGMPNNRFLAERTGGTYSTLKVQPAELEDSGVYFCASSQDGAGYGYTFGSGTRLTVV.

This chain joins TRBV13 and TRBJ2-3; TRBD1 aligns across 7 bases. Germline lookup yields CDR1 PRHDT and CDR2 FYEKMQ (reference sequence). This CDR3 region has 16 residues. V shed 4 bases and J 0 bases; nucleotides not matched to a gene: 7. The CDR3 loop is CASSSKDRPSTDTQYF. The DNA for the CDR3 is TGTGCCAGCAGCTCTAAGGACAGGCCGAGCACAGATACGCAGTATTTT.

The V and J genes are TRBV9 and TRBJ1-5; TRBD1 aligns across 9 bases. The CDR3 extends over 14 amino acids. In germline, CDR1 is SGDLS, CDR2 YYNGEE. V lost 3 bases to trimming and J lost 6 bases; unmatched junction nucleotides: 4. Here the CDR3 reads CASSDGTGSQPQHF. CDR3 DNA sequence: TGTGCCAGCAGCGATGGGACAGGGAGTCAGCCCCAGCATTTT.

The chain couples TRBV29-1 to TRBJ1-1; 9 positions match TRBD1. Germline CDR1 SQVTM, CDR2 ANQGSEA. V shed 4 bases and J 5 bases; nucleotides not matched to a gene: 5. The CDR3 spans 13 residues. Written as DNA, the CDR3 is TGCAGCGTTGCCGGGACAGGGAAGACTGAAGCTTTCTTT. This translates into CSVAGTGKTEAFF.

The CDR3 here is CASSLGAHQETQYF. The CDR3 DNA reads TGTGCCAGCAGCTTAGGCGCCCACCAAGAGACCCAGTACTTC. The gene calls are TRBV7-6 and TRBJ2-5, with D hard to call. Germline V gene sequence: CDR1 SGHVS, CDR2 FNYEAQ. The CDR3 totals 14 residues. V was cut by 1 base and J by 0 bases, with 6 bases left in between.

The chain couples TRBV7-2 to TRBJ2-7; possibly TRBD1 for D (6 bases). The V and J ends lost 1 base and 0 bases respectively, with 7 bases between them. The CDR3 spans 14 residues. The germline V gene encodes CDR1 SGHTA and CDR2 FQGNSA. This CDR3 is CASSLGQASYEQYF. The DNA of the CDR3 is TGTGCCAGCAGCTTAGGACAGGCCTCCTACGAGCAGTACTTC.

The chain couples TRBV6-5 to TRBJ1-1, with 8 bases lining up with TRBD1. Germline loops: CDR1 MNHEY, CDR2 SVGAGI. The CDR3 loop spans 14 amino acids. V was pared by 6 bases and J by 2 bases, with 5 bases of the junction left unmatched. CDR3 protein: CASRGTGFNTEAFF. Here the CDR3 DNA reads TGTGCCAGCAGGGGGACAGGATTTAACACTGAAGCTTTCTTT.

This rearrangement joins TRBV19 to TRBJ2-5; D not resolved. Germline CDR1 reads LNHDA; CDR2 reads SQIVND (reference sequence). The V and J ends lost 4 bases and 4 bases respectively, with 10 bases between them. This CDR3 is 13 amino acids long. The CDR3 region has the DNA TGTGCCAGTAGTACACCAGGCCGAGAGACCCAGTACTTC. This encodes CASSTPGRETQYF.

The genes are TRBV7-9 and TRBJ1-6, with a weak D call TRBD1 (6 bases). The V gene's germline CDR1 is SEHNR and CDR2 FQNEAQ (reference sequence). This CDR3 spans 13 amino acids. With 5 bases removed from V and 8 bases from J, the gap between germline ends came to 10 bases. The CDR3 region is CASSPEGDSPLHF. The CDR3 DNA reads as TGTGCCAGCAGCCCAGAGGGGGATTCACCCCTCCACTTT. Full variable domain (remainder filled in from reference TRBV7-9 and TRBJ1-6): DTGVSQNPRHKITKRGQNVTFRCDPISEHNRLYWYRQTLGQGPEFLTYFQNEAQLEKSRLLSDRFSAERPKGSFSTLEIQRTEQGDSAMYLCASSPEGDSPLHFGNGTRLTVT.

V usage is TRBV10-3 and J usage is TRBJ2-1; TRBD2 agrees at 12 bases. Germline CDR1 ENHRY, CDR2 SYGVKD. Trimming removed 6 bases from V and 8 bases from J; junction bases left unmatched: 8. This CDR3 comprises 15 residues. This CDR3 is CAISRLAGATDEQFF. CDR3 coding DNA: TGTGCCATCAGCCGACTAGCGGGGGCGACGGATGAGCAGTTCTTC.

This sequence joins TRBV18 and TRBJ2-3, with 7 bases fitting TRBD1. The CDR3 contains 17 residues. Germline lookup yields CDR1 KGHSH and CDR2 LQKENI. V lost 5 bases, J lost 2 bases, and 13 bases stayed unmatched. This CDR3 reads CASSSTSTGLATDTQYF. Here the CDR3 DNA reads TGTGCCAGCTCATCAACTTCGACAGGGTTAGCCACAGATACGCAGTATTTT.

This clone came up a few times. The chain recombines TRBV7-9 with TRBJ2-5; the match to TRBD2 covers 8 bases. Looked up from germline, CDR1 is SEHNR and CDR2 is FQNEAQ (reference sequence). The V and J ends lost 5 bases and 5 bases, in that order; junction bases with no gene match: 13. The CDR3 runs 16 residues. CDR3 amino acids: CASSRLDGGALETQYF. CDR3 DNA sequence: TGTGCCAGCAGCCGCCTGGACGGGGGGGCCTTGGAGACCCAGTACTTC.

The chain has TRBV9 and TRBJ2-3, with D unclear. V was clipped by 4 bases and J by 3 bases, with 6 bases between them. Germline CDR1 SGDLS, CDR2 YYNGEE. The length of the CDR3 is 12 residues. CDR3 nucleotides: TGTGCCAGCAGCCCGCGAACAGATACGCAGTATTTT. It is translated as CASSPRTDTQYF.

The V and J genes are TRBV19 and TRBJ1-1; 8 bases agree with TRBD1. CDR1 is LNHDA and CDR2 is SQIVND in the germline V gene (reference sequence). This CDR3 contains 13 residues. Trimming removed 5 bases from V and 8 bases from J; junction bases left unmatched: 7. The CDR3 DNA sequence: TGTGCCAGTAGTTATCGGACAGGGTCAGAAGCTTTCTTT. This gives the protein CASSYRTGSEAFF.

The rearrangement uses TRBV18 and TRBJ1-1, with D possibly being TRBD1 (6 bases). This CDR3 spans 17 amino acids. From germline, CDR1 is KGHSH and CDR2 LQKENI. V was trimmed by 3 bases and J by 0 bases, leaving 17 bases between them. DNA for the CDR3: TGTGCCAGCTCACCGCTCTCAGGGGCGATCATGAACACTGAAGCTTTCTTT. This translates into CASSPLSGAIMNTEAFF.

V gene TRBV6-5 combines with J gene TRBJ1-4, with a weak D call TRBD1 (5 bases). This CDR3 comprises 15 residues. Germline V gene lookup returns CDR1 MNHEY and CDR2 SVGAGI. V gave up 4 bases and J gave up 8 bases, with 17 bases separating them. This CDR3 is CASSSWNPQGEKLFF. The DNA for the CDR3 is TGTGCCAGCAGTTCTTGGAACCCCCAGGGAGAAAAACTGTTTTTT.

V and J are TRBV27 and TRBJ1-1; D is perhaps TRBD1 (6 bases). Trimming removed 5 bases from V and 2 bases from J, with 9 bases in between. Germline CDR1 and CDR2: MNHEY and SMNVEV (reference sequence). This CDR3 has 13 amino acids. The CDR3 protein is CASSIQGNTEAFF. The CDR3 coding sequence is TGTGCCAGCAGTATACAGGGTAACACTGAAGCTTTCTTT.

The chain combines TRBV20-1 with TRBJ2-5; TRBD2 agrees at 11 bases. This CDR3 is built from 13 residues. In germline, CDR1 is DFQATT, CDR2 SNEGSKA (reference sequence). Trimming took 3 bases from V and 4 from J; bases not matched to a gene: 1. The CDR3: CSASLAGGETQYF. CDR3 DNA sequence: TGCAGTGCTAGTCTAGCGGGGGGAGAGACCCAGTACTTC.

This clone was seen just once. The chain couples TRBV4-1 to TRBJ2-3, with 9 bases that match TRBD1. The CDR3 loop spans 15 amino acids. The V segment lost 3 bases and the J segment 3 bases; nucleotides outside the gene matches: 4. Per the germline V gene, CDR1 is MGHRA and CDR2 is YSYEKL. In DNA form, the CDR3 reads TGCGCCAGCAGCCAGACAGGGGGTGAGACAGATACGCAGTATTTT. Translated, it gives CASSQTGGETDTQYF.

The CDR3 sequence is CASSLGTAPSGANVLTF. As DNA, the CDR3 is TGTGCCAGCAGTTTAGGGACAGCACCCTCTGGGGCCAACGTCCTGACTTTC. The chain combines TRBV27 with TRBJ2-6; 7 nucleotides match TRBD1. V shed 2 bases, J shed 0 bases, and the junction held 4 bases outside the gene matches. CDR3 length: 17 amino acids. Looked up from germline, CDR1 is MNHEY and CDR2 is SMNVEV (reference sequence).

The chain links TRBV10-3 to TRBJ1-5, with TRBD1 matching 9 bases. V shed 5 bases, J shed 1 base, and the junction held 3 bases outside the gene matches. This CDR3 has 15 amino acids. Germline values: CDR1 ENHRY, CDR2 SYGVKD. CDR3 DNA: TGTGCCATCAGTCCCGGGACAGGGAGCAATCAGCCCCAGCATTTT. Protein sequence: CAISPGTGSNQPQHF.

About this clone: This sample includes further DNA sequences coding for the same CDR3. The chain has TRBV18 and TRBJ1-1; no clear D gene. Germline CDR1 reads KGHSH; CDR2 reads LQKENI. The length of the CDR3 is 13 residues. V was clipped by 6 bases and J by 0 bases, with 8 bases between them. The CDR3 loop reads CASSPGMNTEAFF. DNA of the CDR3: TGTGCCAGCTCTCCCGGTATGAACACTGAAGCTTTCTTT.

The chain recombines TRBV9 with TRBJ2-7, with D perhaps matching TRBD1 (5 bases). V dropped 4 bases and J dropped 7 bases, with 15 bases sitting between them. In germline, CDR1 is SGDLS, CDR2 YYNGEE. The CDR3 covers 13 residues. The CDR3 loop reads CASSSNPTGEQYF. The CDR3 region has the DNA TGTGCCAGCAGCTCGAACCCTACAGGTGAGCAGTACTTC.

The chain combines TRBV7-8 with TRBJ2-3, with 9 bases fitting TRBD1. This CDR3 is built from 15 residues. The germline V gene encodes CDR1 SGHVS and CDR2 FQNEAQ. Unmatched junction bases numbered 7, after V lost 5 bases and J lost 4 bases. The CDR3 sequence: CASSIHGTGPDTQYF. For the CDR3, the DNA is TGTGCCAGCAGCATACATGGGACAGGGCCAGATACGCAGTATTTT.

This sequence joins TRBV5-8 and TRBJ2-1, with D perhaps matching TRBD1 (5 bases). This CDR3 contains 15 residues. The V gene lost 0 bases and the J gene lost 0 bases, with 7 bases spanning the gap. Per the germline V gene, CDR1 is SGHTS and CDR2 is YDEGEE. CDR3 DNA sequence: TGTGCCAGCAGCTTGGGACAGAGCTCCTACAATGAGCAGTTCTTC. Protein product: CASSLGQSSYNEQFF.

In this sample, this clone turned up a few times. The chain recombines TRBV7-9 with TRBJ2-7; 9 nucleotides agree with TRBD1. There are 13 residues in the CDR3. V was pared by 2 bases and J by 6 bases, with 2 bases of the junction left unmatched. Germline V gene sequence: CDR1 SEHNR, CDR2 FQNEAQ (reference sequence). The CDR3 sequence: CASSLTGGVEQYF. Written as DNA, the CDR3 is TGTGCCAGCAGCTTAACAGGGGGCGTCGAGCAGTACTTC.